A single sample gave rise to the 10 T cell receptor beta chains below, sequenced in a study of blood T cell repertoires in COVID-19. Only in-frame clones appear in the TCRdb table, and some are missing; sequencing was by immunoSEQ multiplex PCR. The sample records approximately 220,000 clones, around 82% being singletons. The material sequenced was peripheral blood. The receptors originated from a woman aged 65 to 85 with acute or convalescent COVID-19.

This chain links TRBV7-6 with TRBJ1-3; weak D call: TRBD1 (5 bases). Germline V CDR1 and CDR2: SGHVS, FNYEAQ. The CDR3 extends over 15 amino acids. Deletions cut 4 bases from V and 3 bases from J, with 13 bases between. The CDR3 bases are TGTGCCAGCAGCTCGGGGGAGGGTAGTGGAAACACCATATATTTT. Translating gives CASSSGEGSGNTIYF.

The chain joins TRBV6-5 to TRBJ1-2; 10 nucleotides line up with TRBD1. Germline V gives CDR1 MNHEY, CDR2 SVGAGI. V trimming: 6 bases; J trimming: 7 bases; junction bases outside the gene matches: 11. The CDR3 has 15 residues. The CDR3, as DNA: TGTGCCAGCAGATCAAGAACGGGACAGGGGTCTGGCTACACCTTC. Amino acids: CASRSRTGQGSGYTF.

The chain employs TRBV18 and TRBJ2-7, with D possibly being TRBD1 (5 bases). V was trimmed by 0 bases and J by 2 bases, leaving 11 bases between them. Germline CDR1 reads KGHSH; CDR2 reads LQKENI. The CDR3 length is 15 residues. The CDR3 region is CASSPPGQGPYEQYF. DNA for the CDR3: TGTGCCAGCTCACCACCAGGGCAGGGTCCCTACGAGCAGTACTTC. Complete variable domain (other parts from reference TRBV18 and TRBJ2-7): NAGVMQNPRHLVRRRGQEARLRCSPMKGHSHVYWYRQLPEEGLKFMVYLQKENIIDESGMPKERFSAEFPKEGPSILRIQQVVRGDSAAYFCASSPPGQGPYEQYFGPGTRLTVT.

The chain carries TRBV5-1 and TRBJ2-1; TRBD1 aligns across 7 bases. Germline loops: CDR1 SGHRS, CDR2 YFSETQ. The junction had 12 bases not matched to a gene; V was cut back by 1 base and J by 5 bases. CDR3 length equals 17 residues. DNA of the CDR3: TGCGCCAGCAGCTTGCCACTACCGGGACAGAGGAACAATGAGCAGTTCTTC. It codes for CASSLPLPGQRNNEQFF.

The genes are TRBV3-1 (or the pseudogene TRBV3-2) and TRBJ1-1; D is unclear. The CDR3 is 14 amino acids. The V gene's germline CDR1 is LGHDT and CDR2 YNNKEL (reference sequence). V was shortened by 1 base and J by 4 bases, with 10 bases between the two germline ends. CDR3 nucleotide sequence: TGTGCCAGCAGCCAAGGGGAGTATGCCACTGAAGCTTTCTTT. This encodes CASSQGEYATEAFF.

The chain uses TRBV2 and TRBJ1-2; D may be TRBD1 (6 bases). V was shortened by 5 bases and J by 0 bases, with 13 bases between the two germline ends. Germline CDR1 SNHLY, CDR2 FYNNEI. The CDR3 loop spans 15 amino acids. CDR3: CASSYTGNPNYGYTF. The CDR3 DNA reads TGTGCCAGCAGTTACACAGGGAACCCTAACTATGGCTACACCTTC.

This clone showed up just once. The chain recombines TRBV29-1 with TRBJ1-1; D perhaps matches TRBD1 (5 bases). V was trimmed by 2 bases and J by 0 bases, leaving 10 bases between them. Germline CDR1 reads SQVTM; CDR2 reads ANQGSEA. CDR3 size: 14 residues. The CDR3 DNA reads TGCAGCGTTGAATTGGGACTGATGAACACTGAAGCTTTCTTT. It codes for CSVELGLMNTEAFF. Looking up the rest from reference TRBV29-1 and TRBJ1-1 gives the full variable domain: SAVISQKPSRDICQRGTSLTIQCQVDSQVTMMFWYRQQPGQSLTLIATANQGSEATYESGFVIDKFPISRPNLTFSTLTVSNMSPEDSSIYLCSVELGLMNTEAFFGQGTRLTVV.

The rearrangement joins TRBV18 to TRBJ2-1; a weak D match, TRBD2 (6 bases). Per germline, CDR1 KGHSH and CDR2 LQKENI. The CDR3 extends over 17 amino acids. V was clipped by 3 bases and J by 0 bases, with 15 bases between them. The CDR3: CASSPYLGLRSYNEQFF. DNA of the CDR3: TGTGCCAGCTCACCGTATCTGGGACTGCGCTCCTACAATGAGCAGTTCTTC.

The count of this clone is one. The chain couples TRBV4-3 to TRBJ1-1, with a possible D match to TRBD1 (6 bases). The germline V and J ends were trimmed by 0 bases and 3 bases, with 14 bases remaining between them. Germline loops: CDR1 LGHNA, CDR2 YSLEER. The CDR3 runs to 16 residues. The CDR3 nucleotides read TGCGCCAGCAGCCAAGATGGTGACAGGAGGTACACTGAAGCTTTCTTT. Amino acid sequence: CASSQDGDRRYTEAFF.

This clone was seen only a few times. Here the CDR3 reads CASSQEGQSNSPLHF. The CDR3, as DNA: TGCGCCAGCAGCCAAGAAGGACAGAGTAATTCACCCCTCCACTTT. This chain uses TRBV4-3 with TRBJ1-6; a weak D match, TRBD1 (6 bases). This CDR3 comprises 15 residues. Germline assignment: CDR1 LGHNA and CDR2 YSLEER. The V end was cut by 0 bases, the J end by 6 bases, with 9 bases between.